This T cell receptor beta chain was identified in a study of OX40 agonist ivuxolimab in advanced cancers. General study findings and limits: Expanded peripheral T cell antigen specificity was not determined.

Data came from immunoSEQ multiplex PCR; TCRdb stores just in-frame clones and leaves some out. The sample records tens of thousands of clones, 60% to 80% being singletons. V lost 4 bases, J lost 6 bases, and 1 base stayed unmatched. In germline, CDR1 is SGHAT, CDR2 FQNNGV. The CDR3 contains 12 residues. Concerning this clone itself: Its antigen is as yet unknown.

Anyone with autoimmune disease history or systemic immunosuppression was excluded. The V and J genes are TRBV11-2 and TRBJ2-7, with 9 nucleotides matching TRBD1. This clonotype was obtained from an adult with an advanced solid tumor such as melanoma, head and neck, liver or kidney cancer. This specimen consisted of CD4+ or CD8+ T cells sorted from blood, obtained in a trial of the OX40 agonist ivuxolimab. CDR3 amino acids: CASSWTGAEQYF. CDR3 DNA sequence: TGTGCCAGCAGCTGGACAGGGGCCGAGCAGTACTTC.